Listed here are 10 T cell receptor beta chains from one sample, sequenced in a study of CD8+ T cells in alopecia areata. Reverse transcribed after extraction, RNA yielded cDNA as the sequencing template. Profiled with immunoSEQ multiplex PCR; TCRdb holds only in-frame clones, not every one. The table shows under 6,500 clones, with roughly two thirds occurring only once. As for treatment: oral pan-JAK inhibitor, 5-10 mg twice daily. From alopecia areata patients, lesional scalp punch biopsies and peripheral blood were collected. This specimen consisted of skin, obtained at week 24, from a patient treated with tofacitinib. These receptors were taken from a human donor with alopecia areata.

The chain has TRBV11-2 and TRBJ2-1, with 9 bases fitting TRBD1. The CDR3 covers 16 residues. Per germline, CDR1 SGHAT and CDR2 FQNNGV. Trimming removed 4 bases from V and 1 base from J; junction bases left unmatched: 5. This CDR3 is CASSSRGQGSYNEQFF. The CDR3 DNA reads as TGTGCCAGCAGCTCCCGGGGACAGGGTTCCTACAATGAGCAGTTCTTC.

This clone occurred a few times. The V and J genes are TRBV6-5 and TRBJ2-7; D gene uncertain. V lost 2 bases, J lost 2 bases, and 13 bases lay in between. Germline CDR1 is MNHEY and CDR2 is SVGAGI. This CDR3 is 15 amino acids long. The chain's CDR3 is CASSYSSQEPYEQYF. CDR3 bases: TGTGCCAGCAGTTACAGTAGTCAGGAACCCTACGAGCAGTACTTC.

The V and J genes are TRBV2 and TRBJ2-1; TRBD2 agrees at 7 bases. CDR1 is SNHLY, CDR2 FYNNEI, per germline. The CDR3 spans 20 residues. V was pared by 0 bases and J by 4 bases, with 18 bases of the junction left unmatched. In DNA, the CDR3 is TGTGCCAGCAGTGAAGCGCTCCTTCGGATGGGGGGAGGGCAATACAATGAGCAGTTCTTC. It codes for CASSEALLRMGGGQYNEQFF.

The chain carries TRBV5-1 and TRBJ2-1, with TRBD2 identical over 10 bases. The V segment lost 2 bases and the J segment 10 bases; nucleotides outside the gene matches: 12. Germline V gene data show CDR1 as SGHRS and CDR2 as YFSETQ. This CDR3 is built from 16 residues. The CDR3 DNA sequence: TGCGCCAGCAGCTTCTTGCCAGCGGGGGGGCCCCGAGAGCAGTTCTTC. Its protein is CASSFLPAGGPREQFF.

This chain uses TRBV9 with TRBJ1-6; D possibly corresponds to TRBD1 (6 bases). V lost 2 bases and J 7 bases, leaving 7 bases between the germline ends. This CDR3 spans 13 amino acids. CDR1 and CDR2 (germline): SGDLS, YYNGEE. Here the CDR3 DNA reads TGTGCCAGCAGCGTTACAGGGAATTCACCCCTCCACTTT. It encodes CASSVTGNSPLHF.

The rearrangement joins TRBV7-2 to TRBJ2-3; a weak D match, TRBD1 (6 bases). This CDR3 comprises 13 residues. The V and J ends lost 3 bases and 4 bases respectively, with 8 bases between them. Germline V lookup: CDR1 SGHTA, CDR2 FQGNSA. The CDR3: CASSLGAADTQYF. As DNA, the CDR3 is TGTGCCAGCAGCTTGGGGGCCGCAGATACGCAGTATTTT.

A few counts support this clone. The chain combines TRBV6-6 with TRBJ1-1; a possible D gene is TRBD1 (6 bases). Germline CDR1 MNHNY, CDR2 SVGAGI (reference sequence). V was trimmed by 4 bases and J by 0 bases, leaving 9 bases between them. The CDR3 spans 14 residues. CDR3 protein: CASSSGDMNTEAFF. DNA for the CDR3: TGTGCCAGCAGTTCAGGGGACATGAACACTGAAGCTTTCTTT.

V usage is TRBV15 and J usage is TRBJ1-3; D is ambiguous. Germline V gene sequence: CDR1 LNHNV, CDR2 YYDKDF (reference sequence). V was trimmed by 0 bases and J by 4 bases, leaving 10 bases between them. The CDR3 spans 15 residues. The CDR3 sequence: CATSRDNAQGNTIYF. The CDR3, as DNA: TGTGCCACCAGCAGAGATAACGCCCAGGGAAACACCATATATTTT.

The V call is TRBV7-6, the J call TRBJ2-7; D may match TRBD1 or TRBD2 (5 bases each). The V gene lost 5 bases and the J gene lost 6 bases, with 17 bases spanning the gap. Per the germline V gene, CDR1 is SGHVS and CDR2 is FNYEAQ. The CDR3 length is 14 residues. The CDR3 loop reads CASSPQGPAREQYF. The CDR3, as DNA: TGTGCCAGCAGCCCTCAGGGACCAGCACGCGAGCAGTACTTC.

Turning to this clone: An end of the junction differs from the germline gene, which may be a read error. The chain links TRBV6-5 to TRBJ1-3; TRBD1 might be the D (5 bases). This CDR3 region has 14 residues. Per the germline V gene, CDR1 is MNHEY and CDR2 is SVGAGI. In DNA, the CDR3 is TGTGCCAGCCGGCGGACAAACCCTGGAAACACCATATGTTTT. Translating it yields CASRRTNPGNTICF.